This TCR beta chain was obtained from a study of long-term antiretroviral therapy in people with HIV. Germline assignment: CDR1 SGHRS and CDR2 YFSETQ. CDR3 size: 13 residues. Between the trimmed V and J ends, which lost 4 bases and 5 bases, there was a span of 12 bases. Study findings and constraints: Relative to control repertoires, HIV repertoires exhibited narrower CDR3 length ranges.

Clinicians in the United States treated all participants with HIV. There were roughly 0.9-11 million cryopreserved PBMC in the samples before DNA extraction. For this clone: Its antigen is not known.

At survey level, the immunoSEQ assay was run in its v3.0 version. Clones were read by immunoSEQ multiplex PCR, and TCRdb kept only the in-frame ones, dropping some. There are fewer than 25,000 clones in the sample; 95% occur only once, and roughly 2.4% lies in the top ten. Sequenced material: unsorted PBMCs, taken around 4.7 years after starting antiretroviral therapy. The sequence was obtained from a woman aged 50 to 65 with HIV. The genes are TRBV5-1 and TRBJ1-2; tentative D call: TRBD1 (5 bases). The CDR3 here is CASSPLQGYGYTF. CDR3 bases: TGCGCCAGCAGCCCCCTCCAGGGATATGGCTACACCTTC.